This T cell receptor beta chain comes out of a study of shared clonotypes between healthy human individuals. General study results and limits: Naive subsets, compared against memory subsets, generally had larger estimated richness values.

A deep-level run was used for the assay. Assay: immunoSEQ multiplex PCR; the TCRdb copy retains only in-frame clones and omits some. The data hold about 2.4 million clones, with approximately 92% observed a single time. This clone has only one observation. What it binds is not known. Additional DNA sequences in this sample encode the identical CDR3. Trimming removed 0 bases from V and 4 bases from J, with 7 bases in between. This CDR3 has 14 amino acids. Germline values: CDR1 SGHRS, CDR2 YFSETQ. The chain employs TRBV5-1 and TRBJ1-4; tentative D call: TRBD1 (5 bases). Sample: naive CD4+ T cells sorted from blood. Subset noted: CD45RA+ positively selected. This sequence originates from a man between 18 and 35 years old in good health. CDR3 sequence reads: CASSLGQGNEKLFF. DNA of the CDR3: TGCGCCAGCAGCTTGGGGCAGGGTAATGAAAAACTGTTTTTT.